Following are 10 T cell receptor beta chains from one sample sequenced in a study of graft-versus-host responses after intestinal transplantation. Assay used: immunoSEQ multiplex PCR; TCRdb lists only in-frame clones, some missing. The sample lists some 41,000 clones, 89% seen once, with around 7% in the top ten. The material was PBMCs, obtained around 270 days after transplant. The receptors here all came from a human patient who received an intestinal transplant, so some T cells may come from the graft donor.

The chain employs TRBV5-4 and TRBJ2-5; D unresolved. This CDR3 has 13 amino acids. Germline loops: CDR1 SGHNT, CDR2 YYREEE (reference sequence). Trimming stripped 0 bases from V and 1 base from J, with 4 bases between. CDR3: CASSLGGQETQYF. The CDR3 nucleotides are TGTGCCAGCAGCTTGGGAGGCCAAGAGACCCAGTACTTC. Drawing the rest from reference TRBV5-4 and TRBJ2-5, the complete variable domain is ETGVTQSPTHLIKTRGQQVTLRCSSQSGHNTVSWYQQALGQGPQFIFQYYREEENGRGNFPPRFSGLQFPNYSSELNVNALELDDSALYLCASSLGGQETQYFGPGTRLLVL.

The chain has TRBV6-6 and TRBJ2-7, with a weak D call TRBD2 (5 bases). Trimming took 0 bases from V and 7 from J, leaving 16 bases between them. This CDR3 has 15 residues. Germline V lookup: CDR1 MNHNY, CDR2 SVGAGI (reference sequence). CDR3 DNA: TGTGCCAGCAGTTACTCGAACACCGGGAAAATGGAGCAGTACTTC. It translates to CASSYSNTGKMEQYF.

The chain links TRBV7-9 to TRBJ1-1; D not resolved. The germline CDR1 and CDR2 sequences are SEHNR and FQNEAQ (reference sequence). The CDR3 spans 12 residues. V was cut by 1 base and J by 7 bases, with 7 bases left in between. DNA for the CDR3: TGTGCCAGCAGCTTAGAGGACCATGAAGCTTTCTTT. It translates to CASSLEDHEAFF.

The V and J genes are TRBV6-4 and TRBJ1-2; D remains ambiguous. With 6 bases removed from V and 0 bases from J, the gap between germline ends came to 8 bases. Germline V gene data show CDR1 as MRHNA and CDR2 as SNTAGT. CDR3 length: 13 amino acids. This chain's CDR3 is CASRPNTNYGYTF. CDR3 nucleotide sequence: TGTGCCAGCAGACCCAATACTAACTATGGCTACACCTTC.

On this clone itself: Sequence at one end of the junction differs from germline and may be a read error. The chain couples TRBV14 to TRBJ2-7; no firm D call. The CDR3 length is 12 residues. Germline V gene sequence: CDR1 SGHDN, CDR2 FVKESK. CDR3 DNA: TGTGCCGGCAGCCTGATCGGCTACGAGCAGTACTTC. It codes for CAGSLIGYEQYF. Full variable domain (outside the CDR3, taken from reference TRBV14 and TRBJ2-7): EAGVTQFPSHSVIEKGQTVTLRCDPISGHDNLYWYRRVMGKEIKFLLHFVKESKQDESGMPNNRFLAERTGGTYSTLKVQPAELEDSGVYFCAGSLIGYEQYFGPGTRLTVT.

The V and J genes are TRBV6-4 and TRBJ2-1; D is uncertain. The CDR3 is 12 residues long. Trimming took off 7 bases at V and 1 base at J, with 5 bases between the two ends. Germline V gives CDR1 MRHNA, CDR2 SNTAGT. The CDR3 spells CASIQSYNEQFF. The CDR3 DNA reads TGTGCCAGCATTCAATCCTACAATGAGCAGTTCTTC.

The J gene is TRBJ2-5, the V gene TRBV11-2; 8 nucleotides align to TRBD2. V lost 5 bases to trimming and J lost 5 bases; unmatched junction nucleotides: 7. The CDR3 is 14 residues long. The germline V gene has CDR1 SGHAT and CDR2 FQNNGV. The CDR3 DNA follows: TGTGCCAGCAGCCCACGGGGGGGCCTGGAGACCCAGTACTTC. It is translated as CASSPRGGLETQYF. Based on the CDR3 plus reference TRBV11-2 and TRBJ2-5, the full variable domain is EAGVAQSPRYKIIEKRQSVAFWCNPISGHATLYWYQQILGQGPKLLIQFQNNGVVDDSQLPKDRFSAERLKGVDSTLKIQPAKLEDSAVYLCASSPRGGLETQYFGPGTRLLVL.

About this clone itself: Germline is not matched at one junction end, which may reflect a read error. As DNA, the CDR3 is TGTGCCAGCAGCCAAGCCGATAGTGGGCTCTATGAGCAGTTCTTC. Its protein product is CASSQADSGLYEQFF. The J gene is TRBJ2-1, the V gene TRBV4-1; D remains ambiguous. Looked up from germline, CDR1 is MGHRA and CDR2 is YSYEKL. This CDR3 has 15 residues.

This clone was counted once. The chain recombines TRBV5-1 with TRBJ2-3; either TRBD1 or TRBD2 may fit D (5 bases each). This CDR3 spans 15 amino acids. V was clipped by 4 bases and J by 1 base, with 13 bases between them. CDR1 SGHRS and CDR2 YFSETQ come from the germline V gene. The CDR3 bases are TGCGCCAGCAGCCAGAACCAGGGAGGCACAGATACGCAGTATTTT. This encodes CASSQNQGGTDTQYF.

The chain carries TRBV10-2 and TRBJ2-1, with D perhaps being TRBD1 or TRBD2 (5 bases each). The CDR3 consists of 14 residues. Trimming shortened V by 0 bases and J by 6 bases, and 9 bases separated the two germline ends. Germline CDR1 is WSHSY and CDR2 is SAAADI. The CDR3 is CASSESGRLNEQFF. DNA of the CDR3: TGCGCCAGCAGTGAGTCGGGACGGCTCAATGAGCAGTTCTTC.